Listed below are T cell receptor beta chains from one sample, sequenced in a study of blood T cell repertoires in COVID-19. Assay used: immunoSEQ multiplex PCR; TCRdb lists only in-frame clones, some missing. The table lists roughly 350,000 clones, roughly 90% of them singletons. The sequenced sample consisted of PBMCs or T cells enriched from blood (not recorded which). These receptors were collected from a woman in her 30s who had recovered from COVID-19. Each CDR3 is given with its conserved first and last residue. D genes are given only for firm matches.

d_call j_call v_call cdr3_nt cdr3_aa
NA TRBJ2-3 TRBV24-1 TGTGCCACCAGTGATTCCGCGGGAACAGATACGCAGTATTTT CATSDSAGTDTQYF
NA TRBJ1-1 TRBV28 TGTGCCAGCAGTTCGCTAGAGACTGAAGCTTTCTTT CASSSLETEAFF
NA TRBJ1-6 TRBV5-1 TGCGCCAGCAGTGGGGAGGGGTCACCCCTCCACTTT CASSGEGSPLHF
NA TRBJ1-5 TRBV27 TGTGCCAGCAGCTCATCGAGTGCCAGGCAGCCCCAGCATTTT CASSSSSARQPQHF
NA TRBJ2-1 TRBV28 TGTGCCAGCATCGGAGAATCTGAGCAGTTCTTC CASIGESEQFF
NA TRBJ2-3 TRBV6-4 TGTGCCAGCAGTGAGGCCGACAGGACAGATACGCAGTATTTT CASSEADRTDTQYF
NA TRBJ1-1 TRBV11-1 TGTGCCAGCAGTCCACGGTTCGATGAAGCTTTCTTT CASSPRFDEAFF
TRBD1 TRBJ1-5 TRBV7-9 TGTGCCAGCGGACAGGGGGGTCAGCCCCAGCATTTT CASGQGGQPQHF
TRBD2 TRBJ2-7 TRBV11-2 TGTGCCAGCAGCGGATTGGGACTAGCGCAGTACGAGCAGTACTTC CASSGLGLAQYEQYF
NA TRBJ1-4 TRBV6-5 TGTGCCAGCAGTTCACAGGGAAGGGGAGAAAAACTGTTTTTT CASSSQGRGEKLFF